This TCR beta chain was recorded in a study of cytomegalovirus exposure and HLA in healthy donors. The V and J ends lost 0 bases and 8 bases, in that order; junction bases with no gene match: 10. Germline CDR1 and CDR2: SGDLS and YYNGEE. This CDR3 region has 17 residues. Study outcomes and limitations: Subsequent analysis revealed that first-cohort TCR clusters tended to co-occur in the approximately 120 validation repertoires.

A single count supports this clone. Its antigen is still unknown. Assay: immunoSEQ multiplex PCR; the TCRdb copy retains only in-frame clones and omits some. The data hold 67,000 or so clones, with about 94% observed a single time. The gene calls are TRBV9 and TRBJ2-1; 11 nucleotides align to TRBD2. This clonotype originated in a man aged 18 to 29 in good health and CMV-seropositive. The sequenced sample was PBMCs. CDR3 coding DNA: TGTGCCAGCAGCGTAGACCTAGCGGGGGGCCAGGGGGATGAGCAGTTCTTC. Its protein is CASSVDLAGGQGDEQFF.